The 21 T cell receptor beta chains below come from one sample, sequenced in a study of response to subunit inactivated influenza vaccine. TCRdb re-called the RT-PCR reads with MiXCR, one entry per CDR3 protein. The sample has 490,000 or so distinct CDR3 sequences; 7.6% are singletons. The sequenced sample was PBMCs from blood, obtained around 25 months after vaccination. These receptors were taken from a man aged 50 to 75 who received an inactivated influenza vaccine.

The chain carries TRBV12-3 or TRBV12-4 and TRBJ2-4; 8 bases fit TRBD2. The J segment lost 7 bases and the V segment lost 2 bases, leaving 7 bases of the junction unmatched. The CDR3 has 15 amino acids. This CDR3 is CASSLSGGARNIQYF. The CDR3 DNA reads TGTGCCAGCAGTTTATCCGGGGGGGCTAGGAACATTCAGTACTTC.

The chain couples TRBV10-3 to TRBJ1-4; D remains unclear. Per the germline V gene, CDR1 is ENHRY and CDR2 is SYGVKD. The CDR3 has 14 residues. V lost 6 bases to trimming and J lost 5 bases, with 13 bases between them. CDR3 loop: CAISAPGSNEKLFF. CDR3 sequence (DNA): TGTGCCATCAGCGCTCCGGGATCGAATGAAAAACTGTTTTTT.

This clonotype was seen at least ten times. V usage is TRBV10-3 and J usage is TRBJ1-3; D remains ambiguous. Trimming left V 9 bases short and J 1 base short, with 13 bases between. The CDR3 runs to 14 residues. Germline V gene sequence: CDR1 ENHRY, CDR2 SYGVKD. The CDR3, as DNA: TGTGCCATAGGGAACAGCAAGTCTGGAAACACCATATATTTT. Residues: CAIGNSKSGNTIYF.

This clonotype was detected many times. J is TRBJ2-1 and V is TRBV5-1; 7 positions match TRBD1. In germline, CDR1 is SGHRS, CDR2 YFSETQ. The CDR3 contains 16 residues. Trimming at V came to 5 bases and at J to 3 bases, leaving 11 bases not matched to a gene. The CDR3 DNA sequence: TGCGCCAGCAGGCCCGGACAGGCAGGTGGCTACAATGAGCAGTTCTTC. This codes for CASRPGQAGGYNEQFF. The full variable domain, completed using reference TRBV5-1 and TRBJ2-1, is KAGVTQTPRYLIKTRGQQVTLSCSPISGHRSVSWYQQTPGQGLQFLFEYFSETQRNKGNFPGRFSGRQFSNSRSEMNVSTLELGDSALYLCASRPGQAGGYNEQFFGPGTRLTVL.

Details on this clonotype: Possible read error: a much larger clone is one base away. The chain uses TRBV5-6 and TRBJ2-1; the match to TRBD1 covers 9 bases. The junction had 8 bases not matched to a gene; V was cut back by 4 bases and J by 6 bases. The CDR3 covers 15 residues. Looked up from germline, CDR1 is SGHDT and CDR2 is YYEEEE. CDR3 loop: CASSIWDREANEQFF. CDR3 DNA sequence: TGTGCCAGCAGCATCTGGGACAGGGAGGCCAATGAGCAGTTCTTC.

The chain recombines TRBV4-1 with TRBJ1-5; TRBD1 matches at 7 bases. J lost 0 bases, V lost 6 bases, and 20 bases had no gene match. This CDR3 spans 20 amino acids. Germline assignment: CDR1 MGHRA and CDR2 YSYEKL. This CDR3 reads CASSPPTGTAESYSNQPQHF. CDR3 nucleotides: TGCGCCAGCAGTCCCCCGACCGGGACAGCAGAAAGTTATAGCAATCAGCCCCAGCATTTT.

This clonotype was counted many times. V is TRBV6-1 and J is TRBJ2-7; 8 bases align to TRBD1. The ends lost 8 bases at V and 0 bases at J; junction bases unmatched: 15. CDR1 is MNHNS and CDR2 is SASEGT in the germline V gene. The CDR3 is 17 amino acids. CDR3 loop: CASRKEAGGFSSYEQYF. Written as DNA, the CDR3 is TGTGCCAGCCGCAAGGAGGCAGGGGGCTTCTCCTCCTACGAGCAGTACTTC.

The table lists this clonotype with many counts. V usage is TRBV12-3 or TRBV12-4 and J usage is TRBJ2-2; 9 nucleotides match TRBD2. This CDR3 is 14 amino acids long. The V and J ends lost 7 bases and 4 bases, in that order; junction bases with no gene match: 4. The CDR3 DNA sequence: TGTGCCAGCATACTAGCGGGTCTCACCGGGGAGCTGTTTTTT. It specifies CASILAGLTGELFF.

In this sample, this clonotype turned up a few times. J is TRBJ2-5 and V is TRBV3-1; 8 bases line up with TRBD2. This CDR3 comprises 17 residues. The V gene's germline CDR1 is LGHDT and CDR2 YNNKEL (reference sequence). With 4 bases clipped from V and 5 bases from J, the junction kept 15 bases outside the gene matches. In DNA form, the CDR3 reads TGTGCCAGCAGCCCCCGAAGTATAGCGGGGATCGGGGAGACCCAGTACTTC. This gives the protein CASSPRSIAGIGETQYF.

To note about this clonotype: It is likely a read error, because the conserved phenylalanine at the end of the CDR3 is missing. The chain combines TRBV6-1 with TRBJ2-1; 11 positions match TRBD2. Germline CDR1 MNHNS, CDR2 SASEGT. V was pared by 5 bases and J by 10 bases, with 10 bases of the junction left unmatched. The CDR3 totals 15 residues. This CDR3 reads CASSHSLAGVAEQFS. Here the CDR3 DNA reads TGTGCCAGCAGTCATTCACTAGCGGGGGTAGCGGAGCAGTTCTCC.

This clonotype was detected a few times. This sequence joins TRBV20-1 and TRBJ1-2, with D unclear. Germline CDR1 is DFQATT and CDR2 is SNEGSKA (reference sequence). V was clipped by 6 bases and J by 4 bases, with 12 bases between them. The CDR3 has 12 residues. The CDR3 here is CSARTDSYGYTF. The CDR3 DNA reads TGCAGTGCCCGGACGGACTCCTATGGCTACACCTTC.

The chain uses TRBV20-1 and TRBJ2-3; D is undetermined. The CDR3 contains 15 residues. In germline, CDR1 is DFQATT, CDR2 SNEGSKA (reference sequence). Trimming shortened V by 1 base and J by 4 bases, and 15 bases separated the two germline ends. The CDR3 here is CSARVSSGGADTQYF. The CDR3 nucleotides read TGCAGTGCTAGAGTTAGCTCGGGCGGCGCAGATACGCAGTATTTT.

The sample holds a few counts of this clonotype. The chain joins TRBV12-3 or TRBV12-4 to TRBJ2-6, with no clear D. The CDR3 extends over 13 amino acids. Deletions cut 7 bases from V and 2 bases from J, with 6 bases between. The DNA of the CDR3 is TGTGCCAGCACCGTAGCTGGGGCCAACGTCCTGACTTTC. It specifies CASTVAGANVLTF.

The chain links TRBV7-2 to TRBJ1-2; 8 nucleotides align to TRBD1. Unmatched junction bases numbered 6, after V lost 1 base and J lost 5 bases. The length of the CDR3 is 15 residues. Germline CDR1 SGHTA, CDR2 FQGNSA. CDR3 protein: CASSLGSGGTYGYTF. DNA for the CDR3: TGTGCCAGCAGCTTAGGCTCAGGGGGCACTTATGGCTACACCTTC.

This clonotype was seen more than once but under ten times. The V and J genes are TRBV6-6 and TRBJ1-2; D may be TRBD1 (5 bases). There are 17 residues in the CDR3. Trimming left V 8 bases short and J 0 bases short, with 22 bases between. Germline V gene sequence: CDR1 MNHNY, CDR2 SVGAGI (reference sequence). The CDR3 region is CASWRAAGTRANYGYTF. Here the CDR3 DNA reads TGTGCCAGCTGGAGGGCGGCAGGGACTCGAGCTAACTATGGCTACACCTTC.

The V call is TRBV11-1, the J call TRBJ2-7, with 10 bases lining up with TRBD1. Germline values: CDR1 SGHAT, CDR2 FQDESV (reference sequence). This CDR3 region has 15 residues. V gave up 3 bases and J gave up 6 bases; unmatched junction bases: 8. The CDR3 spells CASSFLTGGSSEQYF. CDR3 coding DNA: TGTGCCAGCAGCTTTCTGACAGGGGGCTCGTCCGAGCAGTACTTC.

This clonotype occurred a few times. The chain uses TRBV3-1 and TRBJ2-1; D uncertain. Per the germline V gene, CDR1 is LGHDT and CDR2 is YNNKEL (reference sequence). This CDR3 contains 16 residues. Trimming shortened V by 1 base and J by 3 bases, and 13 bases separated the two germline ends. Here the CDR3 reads CASSQVNSRLYNEQFF. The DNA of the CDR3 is TGTGCCAGCAGCCAAGTGAACAGCCGACTCTACAATGAGCAGTTCTTC.

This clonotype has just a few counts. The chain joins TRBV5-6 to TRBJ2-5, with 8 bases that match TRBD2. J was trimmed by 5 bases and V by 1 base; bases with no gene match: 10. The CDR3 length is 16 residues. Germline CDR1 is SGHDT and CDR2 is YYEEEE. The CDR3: CASSLTSGRSSETQYF. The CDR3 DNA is TGTGCCAGCAGCTTGACTAGCGGCCGATCTAGCGAGACCCAGTACTTC.

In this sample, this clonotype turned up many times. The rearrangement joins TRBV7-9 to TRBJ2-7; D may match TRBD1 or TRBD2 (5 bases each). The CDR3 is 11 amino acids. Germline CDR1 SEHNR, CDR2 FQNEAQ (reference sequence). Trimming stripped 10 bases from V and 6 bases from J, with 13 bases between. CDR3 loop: CAMGVAPEQYF. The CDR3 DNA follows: TGTGCCATGGGGGTTGCTCCCGAGCAGTACTTC.

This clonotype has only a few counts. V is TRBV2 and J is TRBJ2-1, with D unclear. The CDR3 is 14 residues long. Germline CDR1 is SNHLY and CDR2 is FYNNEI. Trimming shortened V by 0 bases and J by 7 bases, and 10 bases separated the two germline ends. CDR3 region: CASSEAAGHNEQFF. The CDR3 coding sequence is TGTGCCAGCAGTGAAGCGGCTGGGCATAATGAGCAGTTCTTC.

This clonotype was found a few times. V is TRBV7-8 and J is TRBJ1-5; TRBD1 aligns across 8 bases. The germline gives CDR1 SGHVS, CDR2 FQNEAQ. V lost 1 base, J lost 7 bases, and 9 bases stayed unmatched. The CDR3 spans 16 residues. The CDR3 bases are TGTGCCAGCAGCTTAGATGGACAGGGAGGCAGACAGCCCCAGCATTTT. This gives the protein CASSLDGQGGRQPQHF.